This T cell receptor beta chain was sequenced in a study of T cells after yellow fever vaccination. Study results and limitations: Relatively few clonotypes were ones that appeared in both CD4 and CD8 compartments. When the response was secondary, it was weaker but reached its peak faster, day 5 versus 15.

TCRdb analysed the 5' RACE reads with MiXCR anew, one entry per CDR3 protein. Counted here are roughly 340,000 distinct CDR3 sequences, almost 4% occurring once; the ten biggest clones make up around 24%. As for this clonotype: Its antigen is not identified.

CDR1 and CDR2 from the germline V gene are SGDLS and YYNGEE. The length of the CDR3 is 15 residues. Trimming took 0 bases from V and 7 from J; bases not matched to a gene: 4. The receptor was derived from a man aged 18-30 years who received the YFV17D yellow fever vaccine. The chain links TRBV9 to TRBJ1-6, with 7 bases matching TRBD1. The sequencing used PBMCs, collected 5 days after the yellow fever booster vaccination. The CDR3 loop reads CASSVGQGGNSPLHF. As DNA, the CDR3 is TGTGCCAGCAGCGTAGGACAGGGCGGCAATTCACCCCTCCACTTT.